This T cell receptor beta chain comes out of a study of radiation and T cells in renal cell carcinoma. Described time point: blood 4 weeks post-SBRT, at nephrectomy. Treatment: 15 Gy SBRT to primary tumor, nephrectomy 4 weeks later. As to this clone: Its cognate antigen is unknown.

Findings and caveats of the study: Baseline intratumoral clonotype presence is unknown without pretreatment biopsies.

Germline loops: CDR1 SGHRS, CDR2 YFSETQ. With V trimmed by 0 bases and J by 0 bases, 7 bases remained unmatched. The CDR3 totals 19 residues. Sequencing used immunoSEQ multiplex PCR; TCRdb keeps in-frame clones, though not all of them. The table includes 75,000 to 90,000 clones, roughly 87% detected once. The genes are TRBV5-1 and TRBJ2-7; 15 positions match TRBD2. The sequences come from blood, collected from a patient whose treatment included radiotherapy and nephrectomy. The receptor's source is a woman aged 70 to 79 with renal cell carcinoma. The CDR3 DNA reads TGCGCCAGCAGCTTGGGGACTAGCGGGGGGGCCGGGACCTCCTACGAGCAGTACTTC. Translated, it gives CASSLGTSGGAGTSYEQYF.